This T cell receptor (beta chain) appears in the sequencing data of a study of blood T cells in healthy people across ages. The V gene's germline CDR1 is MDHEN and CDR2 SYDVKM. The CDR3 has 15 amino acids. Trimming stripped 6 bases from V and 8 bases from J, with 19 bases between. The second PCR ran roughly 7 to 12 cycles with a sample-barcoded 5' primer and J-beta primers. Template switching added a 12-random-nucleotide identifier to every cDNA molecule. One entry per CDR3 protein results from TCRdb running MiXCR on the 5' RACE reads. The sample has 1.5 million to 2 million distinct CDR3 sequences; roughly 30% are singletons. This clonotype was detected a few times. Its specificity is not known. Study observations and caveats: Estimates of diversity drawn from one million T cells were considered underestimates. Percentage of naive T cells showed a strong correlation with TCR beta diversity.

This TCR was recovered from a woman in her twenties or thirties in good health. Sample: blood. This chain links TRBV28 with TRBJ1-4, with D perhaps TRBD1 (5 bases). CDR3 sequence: CASSSLGPWGEKLFF. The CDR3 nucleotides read TGTGCCAGCAGCTCACTCGGGCCATGGGGGGAAAAACTGTTTTTT.